Below are 8 T cell receptor beta chains sequenced from a single sample in a study of T cells in Graves' hyperthyroidism and ophthalmopathy (dated by TCRdb to about 2019). The library was generated by multiplex PCR. The instrument was an Illumina HiSeq 2000. The TCR beta CDR3 regions were amplified from RNA transcripts. For the first round of RT-PCR on the TCR CDR3, the HTBI primer set was used together with the Qiagen OneStep RT-PCR kit. TCRdb applied fastp at Q25 and MiXCR to the public reads, then kept only in-frame beta chains. Rows are unified per CDR3 protein, each entry keeping the most common DNA and genes. This sample has over 650,000 distinct CDR3 sequences in its table, and 45% of those were observed once. Jointly, the top ten make up approximately 7.2% of the sample. Sequencing used peripheral blood or thyroid tissue (not recorded which). These receptor sequences come from an adult man with Graves' disease, either hyperthyroidism or ophthalmopathy (not recorded which).

J is TRBJ1-5 and V is TRBV12-3 or TRBV12-4; perhaps TRBD1 as D (5 bases). With 0 bases removed from V and 9 bases from J, the gap between germline ends came to 9 bases. CDR3 size: 13 residues. This CDR3 is CASSLAGGGPQHF. CDR3 nucleotides: TGTGCCAGCAGTTTAGCGGGGGGGGGGCCCCAGCATTTT.

Many counts were recorded for this clonotype. The rearrangement links TRBV7-9 to TRBJ1-4; 10 bases are a match to TRBD1. CDR3 length: 14 residues. With 4 bases clipped from V and 7 bases from J, the junction kept 3 bases outside the gene matches. The germline V gene has CDR1 SEHNR and CDR2 FQNEAQ (reference sequence). CDR3 coding DNA: TGTGCCAGCAGCTCGACAGGGGGCGGTGAAAAACTGTTTTTT. Its translation: CASSSTGGGEKLFF.

This chain's CDR3 is CASSKSRDRDGYTF. The CDR3 nucleotides read TGTGCCAGCAGTAAGTCTCGGGACAGGGATGGCTACACCTTC. V is TRBV12-3 or TRBV12-4 and J is TRBJ1-2; TRBD1 aligns across 9 bases. Losses at the gene ends were 5 bases for V and 6 bases for J; bases not matched to a gene: 7. The CDR3 contains 14 residues.

A word on this clonotype: This may stem from a read error, because a much larger clone lies one nucleotide away. This chain connects TRBV7-9 to TRBJ1-4; D is unresolved. This CDR3 comprises 15 residues. From germline, CDR1 is SEHNR and CDR2 FQNEAQ (reference sequence). Trimming left V 6 bases short and J 0 bases short, with 11 bases between. DNA of the CDR3: TGTGCCAGCAGTCCCACAGTAGCAACTAATGAAAAACTGTTTTTT. It is translated as CASSPTVATNEKLFF.

The chain employs TRBV24-1 and TRBJ1-5; D may be TRBD1 (5 bases). The germline V gene has CDR1 KGHDR and CDR2 SFDVKD. V was shortened by 5 bases and J by 5 bases, with 12 bases between the two germline ends. The CDR3 covers 14 residues. The DNA for the CDR3 is TGTGCCACCAGTGTTGTGACAGTATATCAGCCCCAGCATTTT. This encodes CATSVVTVYQPQHF.

This clonotype has a single count. The chain uses TRBV15 and TRBJ1-3; a weak D match, TRBD1 (5 bases). From germline, CDR1 is LNHNV and CDR2 YYDKDF (reference sequence). V shed 0 bases and J shed 0 bases, with 9 bases lying between them. This CDR3 is built from 16 residues. The CDR3 loop reads CATSRDWGISGNTIYF. The CDR3 DNA reads as TGTGCCACCAGCAGAGATTGGGGGATCTCTGGAAACACCATATATTTT.

This clonotype was seen repeatedly, ten times or more. This chain joins TRBV10-3 and TRBJ1-1; D perhaps matches TRBD1 (5 bases). V gave up 6 bases and J gave up 0 bases, with 14 bases separating them. Looked up from germline, CDR1 is ENHRY and CDR2 is SYGVKD. CDR3 size: 15 residues. In DNA form, the CDR3 reads TGTGCCATCAGCGGAAGGGGCGGGATGAACACTGAAGCTTTCTTT. It encodes CAISGRGGMNTEAFF.

This clonotype was seen a handful of times. V usage is TRBV5-1 and J usage is TRBJ2-7; D is uncertain. V was shortened by 2 bases and J by 2 bases, with 8 bases between the two germline ends. The CDR3 loop spans 13 amino acids. Germline loops: CDR1 SGHRS, CDR2 YFSETQ. In nucleotides, the CDR3 is TGCGCCAGCAGCTTAGTAGCCCCCTACGAGCAGTACTTC. Protein sequence: CASSLVAPYEQYF.